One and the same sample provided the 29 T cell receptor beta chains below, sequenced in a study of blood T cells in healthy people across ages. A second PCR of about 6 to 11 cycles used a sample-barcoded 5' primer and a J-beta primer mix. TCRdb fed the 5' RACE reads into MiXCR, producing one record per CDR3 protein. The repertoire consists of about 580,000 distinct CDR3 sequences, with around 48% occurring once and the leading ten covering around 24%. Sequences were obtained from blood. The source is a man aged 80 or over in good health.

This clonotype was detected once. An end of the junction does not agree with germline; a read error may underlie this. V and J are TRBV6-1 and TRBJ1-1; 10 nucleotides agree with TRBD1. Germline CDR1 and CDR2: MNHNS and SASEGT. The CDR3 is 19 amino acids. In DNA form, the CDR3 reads TGTGCCAGCACCACCAGTCCGGGACAGGGGAGAATTTATCTCGCTGAAGCTTCCTTT. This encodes CASTTSPGQGRIYLAEASF.

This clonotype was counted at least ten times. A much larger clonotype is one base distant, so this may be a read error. CDR3 DNA sequence: TGTGCCAGCAGTTACTCCATCGGACTAGACGACGAGCAGTACTTC. This encodes CASSYSIGLDDEQYF. The chain recombines TRBV6-5 with TRBJ2-7; 7 bases map to TRBD2. Per germline, CDR1 MNHEY and CDR2 SVGAGI. This CDR3 region has 15 residues. The ends lost 0 bases at V and 5 bases at J; junction bases unmatched: 7.

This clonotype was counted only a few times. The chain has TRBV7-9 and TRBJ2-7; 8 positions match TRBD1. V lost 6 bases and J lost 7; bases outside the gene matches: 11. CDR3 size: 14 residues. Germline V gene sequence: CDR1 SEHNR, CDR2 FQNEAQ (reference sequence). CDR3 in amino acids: CASSPTGGTGEQYF. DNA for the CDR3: TGTGCCAGCAGTCCAACAGGGGGTACTGGGGAGCAGTACTTC.

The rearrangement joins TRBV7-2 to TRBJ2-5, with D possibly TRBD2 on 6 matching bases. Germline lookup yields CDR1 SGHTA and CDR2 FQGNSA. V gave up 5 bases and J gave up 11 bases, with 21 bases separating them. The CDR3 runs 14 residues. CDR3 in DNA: TGTGCCAGCAGCCCGATGGGAGGACCCAATGAGCAGTACTTC. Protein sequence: CASSPMGGPNEQYF.

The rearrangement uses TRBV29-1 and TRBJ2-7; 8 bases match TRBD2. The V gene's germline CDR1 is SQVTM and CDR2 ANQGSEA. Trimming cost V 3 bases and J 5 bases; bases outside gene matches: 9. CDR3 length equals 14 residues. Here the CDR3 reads CSVEWREDPHEQYF. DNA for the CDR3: TGCAGCGTTGAGTGGCGGGAGGACCCCCACGAGCAGTACTTC.

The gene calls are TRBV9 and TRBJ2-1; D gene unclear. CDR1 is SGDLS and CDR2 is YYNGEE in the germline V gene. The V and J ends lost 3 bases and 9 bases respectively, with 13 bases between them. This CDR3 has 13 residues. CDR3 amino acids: CASSARMVSEQFF. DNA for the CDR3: TGTGCCAGCAGCGCTCGGATGGTGAGTGAGCAGTTCTTC.

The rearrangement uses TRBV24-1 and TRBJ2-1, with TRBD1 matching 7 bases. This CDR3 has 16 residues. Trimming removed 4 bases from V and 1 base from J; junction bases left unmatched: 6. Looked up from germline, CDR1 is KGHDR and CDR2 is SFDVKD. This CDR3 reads CATSDTTGRSYNEQFF. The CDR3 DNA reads TGTGCCACCAGTGACACGACAGGGAGATCCTACAATGAGCAGTTCTTC.

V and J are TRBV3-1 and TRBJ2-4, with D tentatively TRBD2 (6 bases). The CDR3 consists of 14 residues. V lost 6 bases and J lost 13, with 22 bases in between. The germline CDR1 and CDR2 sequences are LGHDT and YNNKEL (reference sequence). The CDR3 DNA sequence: TGTGCCAGCAGGAAAGGGGAGGTTGGGAATGAGCAGTACTTC. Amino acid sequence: CASRKGEVGNEQYF.

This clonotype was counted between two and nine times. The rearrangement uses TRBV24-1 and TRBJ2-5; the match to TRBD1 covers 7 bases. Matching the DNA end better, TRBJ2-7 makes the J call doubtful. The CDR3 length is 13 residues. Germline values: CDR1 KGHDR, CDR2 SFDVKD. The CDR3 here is CATSDGRDSEQYF. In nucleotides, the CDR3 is TGTGCCACCAGTGATGGCCGGGACAGCGAGCAGTACTTC.

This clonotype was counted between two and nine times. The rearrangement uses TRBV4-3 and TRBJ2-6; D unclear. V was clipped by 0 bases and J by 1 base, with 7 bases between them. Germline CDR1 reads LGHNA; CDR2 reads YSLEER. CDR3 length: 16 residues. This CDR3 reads CASSQDTVSGANVLTF. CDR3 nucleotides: TGCGCCAGCAGCCAAGATACCGTATCTGGGGCCAACGTCCTGACTTTC.

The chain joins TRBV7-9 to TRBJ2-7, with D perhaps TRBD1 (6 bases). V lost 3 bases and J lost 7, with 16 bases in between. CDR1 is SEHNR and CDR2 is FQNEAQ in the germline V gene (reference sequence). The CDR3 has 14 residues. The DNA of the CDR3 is TGTGCCAGCAGCTTGGACAGATGGTTAAATGAGCAGTACTTC. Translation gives CASSLDRWLNEQYF.

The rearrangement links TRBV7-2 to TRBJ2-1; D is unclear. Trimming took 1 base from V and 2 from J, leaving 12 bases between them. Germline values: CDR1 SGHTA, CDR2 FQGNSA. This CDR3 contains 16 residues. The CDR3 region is CASSLDPLSAYNEQFF. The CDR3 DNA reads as TGTGCCAGCAGCTTAGACCCGCTCTCAGCCTACAATGAGCAGTTCTTC.

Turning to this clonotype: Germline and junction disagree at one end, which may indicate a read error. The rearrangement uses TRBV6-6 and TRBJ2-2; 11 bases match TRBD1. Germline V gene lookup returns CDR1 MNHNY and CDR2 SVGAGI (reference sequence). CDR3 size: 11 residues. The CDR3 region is CASRGTGGLFF. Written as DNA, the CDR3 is TGTGCCAGCAGGGGGACAGGGGGGCTGTTTTTT.

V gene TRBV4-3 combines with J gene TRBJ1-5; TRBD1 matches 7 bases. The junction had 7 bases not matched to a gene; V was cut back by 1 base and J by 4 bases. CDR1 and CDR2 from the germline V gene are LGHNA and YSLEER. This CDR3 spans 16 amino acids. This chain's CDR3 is CASSQALGTANQPQHF. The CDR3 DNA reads TGCGCCAGCAGCCAAGCTCTTGGGACAGCGAATCAGCCCCAGCATTTT.

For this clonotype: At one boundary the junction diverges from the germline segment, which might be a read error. In nucleotides, the CDR3 is TGCAGTGCTAGAGATCATAAGGCCTCCACAGATGCGCAGTATTTT. It is translated as CSARDHKASTDAQYF. The genes are TRBV20-1 and TRBJ2-3, with no clear D. The CDR3 is 15 amino acids. The germline CDR1 and CDR2 sequences are DFQATT and SNEGSKA (reference sequence).

The CDR3 reads CASSLEVTAWVNYNEQFF. The CDR3 DNA sequence: TGTGCCAGCAGCTTAGAGGTCACAGCATGGGTCAACTACAATGAGCAGTTCTTC. The rearrangement joins TRBV7-2 to TRBJ2-1, with unresolved D. This CDR3 is built from 18 residues. Germline values: CDR1 SGHTA, CDR2 FQGNSA. V gave up 1 base and J gave up 3 bases, with 19 bases separating them.

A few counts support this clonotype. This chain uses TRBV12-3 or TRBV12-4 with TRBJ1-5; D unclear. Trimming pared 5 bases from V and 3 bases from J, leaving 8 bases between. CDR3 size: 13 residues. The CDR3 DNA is TGTGCCAGCAGTGGCGGACTCAATCAGCCCCAGCATTTT. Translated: CASSGGLNQPQHF.

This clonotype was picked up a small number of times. CDR3 in amino acids: CASSPGDRGDTDTQYF. The CDR3 DNA reads TGTGCCAGCAGCCCGGGAGACAGGGGGGACACAGATACGCAGTATTTT. The genes are TRBV7-9 and TRBJ2-3; 9 bases are a match to TRBD1. CDR1 and CDR2 from the germline V gene are SEHNR and FQNEAQ (reference sequence). The CDR3 extends over 16 amino acids. The trim removed 5 bases at V and 2 bases at J, leaving 8 bases unmatched. The whole variable domain, remainder taken from reference TRBV7-9 and TRBJ2-3, is DTGVSQNPRHKITKRGQNVTFRCDPISEHNRLYWYRQTLGQGPEFLTYFQNEAQLEKSRLLSDRFSAERPKGSFSTLEIQRTEQGDSAMYLCASSPGDRGDTDTQYFGPGTRLTVL.

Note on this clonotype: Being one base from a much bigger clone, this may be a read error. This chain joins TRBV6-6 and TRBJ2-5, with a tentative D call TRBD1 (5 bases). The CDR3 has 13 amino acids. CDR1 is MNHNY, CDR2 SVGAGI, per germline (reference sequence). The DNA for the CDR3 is TGTGCCAGCAGAGAGACAGCCCAAGAGGCCCAGTACTTC. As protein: CASRETAQEAQYF.

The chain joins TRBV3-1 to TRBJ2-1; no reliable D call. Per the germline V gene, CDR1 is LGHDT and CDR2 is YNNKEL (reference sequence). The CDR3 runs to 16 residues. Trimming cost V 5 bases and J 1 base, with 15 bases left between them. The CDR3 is CASSNAIARSYNEQFF. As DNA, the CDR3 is TGTGCCAGCAGCAACGCCATAGCCCGTTCCTACAATGAGCAGTTCTTC.

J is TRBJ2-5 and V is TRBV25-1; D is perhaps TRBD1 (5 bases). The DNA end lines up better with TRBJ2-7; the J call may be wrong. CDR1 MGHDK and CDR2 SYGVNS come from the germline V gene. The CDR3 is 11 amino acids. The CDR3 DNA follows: TGTGCCAGTAGACAGAGCTACGAGCAGTACTTC. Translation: CASRQSYEQYF.

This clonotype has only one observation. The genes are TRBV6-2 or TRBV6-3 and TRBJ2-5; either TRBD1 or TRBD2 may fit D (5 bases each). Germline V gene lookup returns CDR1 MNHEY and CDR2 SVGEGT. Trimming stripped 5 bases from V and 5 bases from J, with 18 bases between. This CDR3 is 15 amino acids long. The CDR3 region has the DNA TGTGCCAGCAGTAAGAACCGGGACGCTGGGGAGACCCAGTACTTC. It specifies CASSKNRDAGETQYF.

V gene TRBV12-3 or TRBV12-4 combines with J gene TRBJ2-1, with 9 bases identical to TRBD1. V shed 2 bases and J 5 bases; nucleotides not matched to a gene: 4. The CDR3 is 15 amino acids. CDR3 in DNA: TGTGCCAGCAGTTTACGGGGACAGGGCGACAATGAGCAGTTCTTC. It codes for CASSLRGQGDNEQFF.

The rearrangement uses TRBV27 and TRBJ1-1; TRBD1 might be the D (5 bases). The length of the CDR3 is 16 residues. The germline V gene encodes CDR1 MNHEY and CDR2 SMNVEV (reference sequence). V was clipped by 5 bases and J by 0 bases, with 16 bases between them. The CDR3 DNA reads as TGTGCCAGCAGTCACACGACAGAGCTTTTGAACACTGAAGCTTTCTTT. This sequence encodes CASSHTTELLNTEAFF.

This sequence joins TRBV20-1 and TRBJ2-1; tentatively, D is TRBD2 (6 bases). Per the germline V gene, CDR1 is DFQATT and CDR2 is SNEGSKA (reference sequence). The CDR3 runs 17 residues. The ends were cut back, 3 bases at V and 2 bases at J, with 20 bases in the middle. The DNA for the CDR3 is TGCAGTGCTAGGATACGGAGTGGAGGGAGTGCCTACAATGAGCAGTTCTTC. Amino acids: CSARIRSGGSAYNEQFF.

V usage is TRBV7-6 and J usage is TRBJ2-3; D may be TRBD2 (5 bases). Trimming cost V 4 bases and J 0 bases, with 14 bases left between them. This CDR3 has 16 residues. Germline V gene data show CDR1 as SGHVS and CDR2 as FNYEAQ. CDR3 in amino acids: CASSSYTGSSTDTQYF. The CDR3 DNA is TGTGCCAGCAGCTCCTACACGGGGTCTAGCACAGATACGCAGTATTTT.

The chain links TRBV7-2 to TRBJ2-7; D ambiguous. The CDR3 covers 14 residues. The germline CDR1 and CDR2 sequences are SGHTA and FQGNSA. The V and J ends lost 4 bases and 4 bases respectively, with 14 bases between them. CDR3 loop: CASSSPLTHYEQYF. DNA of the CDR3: TGTGCCAGCAGCTCCCCCCTCACACATTACGAGCAGTACTTC. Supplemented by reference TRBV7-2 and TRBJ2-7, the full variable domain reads GAGVSQSPSNKVTEKGKDVELRCDPISGHTALYWYRQSLGQGLEFLIYFQGNSAPDKSGLPSDRFSAERTGGSVSTLTIQRTQQEDSAVYLCASSSPLTHYEQYFGPGTRLTVT.

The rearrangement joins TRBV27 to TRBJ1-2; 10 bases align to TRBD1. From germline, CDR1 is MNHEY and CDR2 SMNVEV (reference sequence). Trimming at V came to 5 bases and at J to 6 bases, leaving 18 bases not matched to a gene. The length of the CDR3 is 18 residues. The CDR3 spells CASSRYIPGQGSEDGYTF. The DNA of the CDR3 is TGTGCCAGCAGTCGATATATACCGGGACAGGGGAGTGAGGATGGCTACACCTTC.

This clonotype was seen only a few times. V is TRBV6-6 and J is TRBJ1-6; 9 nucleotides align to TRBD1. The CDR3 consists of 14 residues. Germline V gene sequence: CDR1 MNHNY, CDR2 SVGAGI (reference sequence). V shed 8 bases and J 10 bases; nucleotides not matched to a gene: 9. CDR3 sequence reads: CASVPGQGGSPLHF. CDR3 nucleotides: TGTGCCAGCGTCCCGGGACAGGGAGGCTCACCCCTCCACTTT.